Sequencing of this T cell receptor (beta chain) was carried out in a study of human T cells and chemical hapten exposure. Turning to the study itself: TCR yields per sample varied, mainly owing to small pooled library volume differences.

Time point reported: patch test 2, 6 weeks after DPC sensitization. Treatment reported: therapeutic diphenylcyclopropenone sensitization with weekly scalp DPC. Unfractionated whole blood was the source from which total RNA was extracted. Study-level findings and limits: The study found that PT1 expanded TCR counts correlated positively with patch test score. TCRs above 1 in 1000 frequency did not change with DPC sensitization.

One entry per CDR3 protein results from TCRdb running MiXCR on the RACE reads. This table has under 450,000 distinct CDR3 sequences, over 6% appearing once. The CDR3 length is 14 residues. Between the trimmed V and J ends, which lost 4 bases and 4 bases, there was a span of 13 bases. Germline V gene data show CDR1 as SGHTA and CDR2 as FQGNSA. This clonotype occurred many times. Its antigen is as yet unknown. This sequence joins TRBV7-2 and TRBJ1-2; D unclear. This material consisted of whole blood, taken in connection with sensitization to the hapten diphenylcyclopropenone (DPC). This sequence was found in a woman younger than 35 with alopecia areata. Some clones in this sample may be carry-over from other donors' samples. Here the CDR3 reads CASSSEQGPYGYTF. The DNA of the CDR3 is TGTGCCAGCAGCTCCGAGCAAGGACCCTATGGCTACACCTTC.